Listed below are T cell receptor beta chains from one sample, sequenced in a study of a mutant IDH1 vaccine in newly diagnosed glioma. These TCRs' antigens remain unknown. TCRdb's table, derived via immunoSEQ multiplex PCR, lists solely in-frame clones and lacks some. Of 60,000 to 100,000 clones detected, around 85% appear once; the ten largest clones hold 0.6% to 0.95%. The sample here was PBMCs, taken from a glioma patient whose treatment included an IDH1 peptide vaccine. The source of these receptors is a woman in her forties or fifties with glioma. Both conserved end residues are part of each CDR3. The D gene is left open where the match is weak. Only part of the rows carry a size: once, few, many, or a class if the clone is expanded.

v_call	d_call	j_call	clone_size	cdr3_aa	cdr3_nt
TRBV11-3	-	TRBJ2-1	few	CASSFGGDYNEQFF	TGTGCCAGCAGCTTCGGAGGGGATTACAATGAGCAGTTCTTC
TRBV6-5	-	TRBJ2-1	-	CASSYHSGGTYNEQFF	TGTGCCAGCAGTTACCATAGCGGAGGGACCTACAATGAGCAGTTCTTC
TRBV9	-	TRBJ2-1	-	CASSVGSLAGDEQFF	TGTGCCAGCAGCGTAGGATCGCTAGCAGGGGACGAGCAGTTCTTC
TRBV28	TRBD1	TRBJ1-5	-	CASSSRDRGGQPQHF	TGTGCCAGCAGTTCCCGGGACAGGGGTGGGCAGCCCCAGCATTTT
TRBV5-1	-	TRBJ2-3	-	CASSSEGADTQYF	TGCGCCAGCAGCTCAGAAGGCGCAGATACGCAGTATTTT
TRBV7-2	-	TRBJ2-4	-	CASSLEGDPKNIQYF	TGTGCCAGCAGCCTGGAGGGGGATCCGAAAAACATTCAGTACTTC
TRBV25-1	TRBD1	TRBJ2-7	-	CASSGRLRDRAHEQYF	TGTGCCAGCAGTGGACGACTACGGGACAGGGCTCACGAGCAGTACTTC
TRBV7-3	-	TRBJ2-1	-	CASGSYNEQFF	TGTGCCAGCGGATCCTACAATGAGCAGTTCTTC
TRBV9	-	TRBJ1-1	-	CASSTEGIPYTEAFF	TGTGCCAGCAGCACAGAAGGGATTCCGTACACTGAAGCTTTCTTT
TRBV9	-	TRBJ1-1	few	CASSVAGNTEAFF	TGTGCCAGCAGCGTAGCAGGGAACACTGAAGCTTTCTTT
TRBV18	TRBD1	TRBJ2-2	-	CASSPRGRGQGTGELFF	TGTGCCAGCTCACCCCGAGGCAGAGGACAGGGCACCGGGGAGCTGTTTTTT
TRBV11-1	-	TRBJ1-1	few	CASSSTRQESNTEAFF	TGTGCCAGCAGCTCCACCCGACAGGAATCTAACACTGAAGCTTTCTTT
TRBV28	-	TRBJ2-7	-	CASSSGKLYEQYF	TGTGCCAGCAGTTCCGGGAAGCTCTACGAGCAGTACTTC
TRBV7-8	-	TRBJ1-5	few	CASIKTGDSNQPQHF	TGTGCCAGCATCAAGACAGGAGATAGCAATCAGCCCCAGCATTTT
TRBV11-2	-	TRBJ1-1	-	CASSLAGERTEAFF	TGTGCCAGCAGCTTAGCGGGGGAGCGAACTGAAGCTTTCTTT
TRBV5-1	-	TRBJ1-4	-	CASSLEHEKLFF	TGCGCCAGCAGCTTGGAGCATGAAAAACTGTTTTTT
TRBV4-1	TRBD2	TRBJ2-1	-	CASSPGGGRPQENEQFF	TGCGCCAGCAGCCCCGGGGGGGGACGTCCCCAGGAGAATGAGCAGTTCTTC
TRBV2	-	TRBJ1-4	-	CASRGGLQTNEKLFF	TGTGCCAGCAGGGGGGGACTGCAGACTAATGAAAAACTGTTTTTT
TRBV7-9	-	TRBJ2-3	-	CASSQRWGPLTDTQYF	TGTGCCAGCAGTCAACGATGGGGGCCCCTCACAGATACGCAGTATTTT
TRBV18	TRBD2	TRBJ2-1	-	CASSPRTSGSYNEQFF	TGTGCCAGCTCACCTAGGACTAGCGGGTCATACAATGAGCAGTTCTTC
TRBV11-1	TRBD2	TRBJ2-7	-	CASSPWGGSREQYF	TGTGCCAGCAGCCCTTGGGGCGGGAGTCGCGAGCAGTACTTC
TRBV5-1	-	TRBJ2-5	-	CASSLGKGQETQYF	TGCGCCAGCAGCTTGGGGAAGGGGCAAGAGACCCAGTACTTC
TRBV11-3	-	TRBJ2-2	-	CASSLDRGTGELFF	TGTGCCAGCAGCTTAGATCGGGGGACCGGGGAGCTGTTTTTT
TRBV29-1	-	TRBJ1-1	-	CSVLRTENTEAFF	TGCAGCGTCCTACGGACAGAGAACACTGAAGCTTTCTTT
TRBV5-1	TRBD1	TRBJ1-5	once	CASSPTGGYQPQHF	TGCGCCAGCAGCCCGACAGGGGGCTATCAGCCCCAGCATTTT
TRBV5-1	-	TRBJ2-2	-	CASSLGTMNTGELFF	TGCGCCAGCAGCTTGGGGACAATGAACACCGGGGAGCTGTTTTTT
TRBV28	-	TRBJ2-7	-	CASSSARAEMTSYEQYF	TGTGCCAGCAGTTCCGCGCGAGCGGAGATGACTTCCTACGAGCAGTACTTC
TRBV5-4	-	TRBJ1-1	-	CASSEPRTGHTEAFF	TGTGCCAGCAGCGAGCCCCGTACAGGACACACTGAAGCTTTCTTT
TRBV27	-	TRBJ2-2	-	CASSSAAGRDGELFF	TGTGCCAGCAGTTCCGCGGCGGGTCGGGACGGGGAGCTGTTTTTT
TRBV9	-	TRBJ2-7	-	CASSPPGRYEQYF	TGTGCCAGCAGCCCCCCCGGCAGGTACGAGCAGTACTTC
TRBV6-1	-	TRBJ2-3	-	CASTGGTDLTDTQYF	TGTGCCAGCACTGGCGGAACTGACCTCACAGATACGCAGTATTTT
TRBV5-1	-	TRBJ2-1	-	CASSLGGQLNEQFF	TGCGCCAGCAGCTTAGGCGGGCAGCTTAATGAGCAGTTCTTC
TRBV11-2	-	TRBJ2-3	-	CASSTQTSGDTQYF	TGTGCCAGCAGCACTCAAACCTCCGGGGATACGCAGTATTTT
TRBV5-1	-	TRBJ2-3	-	CASSLQGNTQYF	TGCGCCAGCAGCTTGCAGGGGAATACGCAGTATTTT
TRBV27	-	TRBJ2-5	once	CASSFRRAETQYF	TGTGCCAGCAGTTTTCGCCGCGCAGAGACCCAGTACTTC
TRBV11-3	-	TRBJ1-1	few	CASSLDSAREEGFF	TGTGCCAGCAGCTTAGATTCCGCTCGCGAGGAGGGTTTCTTT
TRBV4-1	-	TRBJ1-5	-	CASSQQGQPQHF	TGCGCCAGCAGCCAACAAGGTCAGCCCCAGCATTTT
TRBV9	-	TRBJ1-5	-	CASSDRDRFQPQHF	TGTGCCAGCAGCGACAGGGATAGGTTTCAGCCCCAGCATTTT
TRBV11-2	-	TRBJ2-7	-	CASSLDRDEQYF	TGTGCCAGCAGCTTAGATAGGGACGAGCAGTACTTC
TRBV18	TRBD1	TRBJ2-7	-	CASSPPGTASFYEQYF	TGTGCCAGCTCACCTCCCGGGACAGCATCCTTCTACGAGCAGTACTTC
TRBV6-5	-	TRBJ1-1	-	CASSYAGTFEAFF	TGTGCCAGCAGTTACGCAGGGACCTTTGAAGCTTTCTTT
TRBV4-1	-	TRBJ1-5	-	CASSERGQGNQPQHF	TGCGCCAGCAGCGAACGGGGGCAGGGCAATCAGCCCCAGCATTTT
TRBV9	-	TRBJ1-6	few	CASSVTSSYNSPLHF	TGTGCCAGCAGCGTAACCTCGTCCTATAATTCACCCCTCCACTTT
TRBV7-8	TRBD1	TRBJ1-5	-	CASSSGSGGGQPQHF	TGTGCCAGCAGCTCCGGGTCAGGGGGTGGTCAGCCCCAGCATTTT
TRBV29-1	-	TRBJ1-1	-	CSVEAQGKTEAFF	TGCAGCGTTGAAGCCCAGGGTAAGACTGAAGCTTTCTTT
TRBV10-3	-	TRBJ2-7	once	CAISESRAAVSYEQYF	TGTGCCATCAGTGAGTCGAGGGCGGCCGTGAGTTACGAGCAGTACTTC
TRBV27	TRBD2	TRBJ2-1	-	CASSYSTGTSWNEQFF	TGTGCCAGCAGTTATAGTACCGGGACTAGTTGGAATGAGCAGTTCTTC